This entry lists 8 T cell receptor beta chains sequenced from one sample in a study of blood T cells in healthy people across ages. A sample-barcoded 5' primer and a J-beta primer mix were used in a second PCR of roughly 6 to 12 cycles. TCRdb processed the 5' RACE reads anew with MiXCR; each CDR3 protein has one entry. The sample has about 1.4 million distinct CDR3 sequences; around 59% are singletons. The sample comprised blood. Receptors originate from a man between 18 and 35 years old in good health.

This clonotype was recorded once. A read error is possible here, since a much larger clone lies one base away. This chain joins TRBV6-5 and TRBJ2-6; maybe TRBD1 (6 bases). This CDR3 is 15 amino acids long. Germline CDR1 and CDR2: MNHEY and SVGAGI. CDR3 coding DNA: TGTGCCAGCAGTTACGGGGGCTCTGGGGCCGACGTCCTGACTTTC. Protein sequence: CASSYGGSGADVLTF.

The V gene is TRBV11-2, the J gene TRBJ2-3; 8 bases are a match to TRBD2. The length of the CDR3 is 17 residues. J was trimmed by 2 bases and V by 3 bases; bases with no gene match: 10. In germline, CDR1 is SGHAT, CDR2 FQNNGV. The chain's CDR3 is CASSFSTAGGYTDTQYF. In DNA form, the CDR3 reads TGTGCCAGCAGCTTCTCCACTGCGGGGGGCTACACAGATACGCAGTATTTT.

The chain couples TRBV7-6 to TRBJ2-2; 8 nucleotides agree with TRBD1. Trimming took 4 bases from V and 6 from J; bases not matched to a gene: 4. The germline gives CDR1 SGHVS, CDR2 FNYEAQ. This CDR3 has 14 amino acids. DNA of the CDR3: TGTGCCAGCAGCTCATCAGGGGGCTCCGGGGAGCTGTTTTTT. It translates to CASSSSGGSGELFF.

The V call is TRBV4-1, the J call TRBJ2-1; 8 bases agree with TRBD2. Germline V gene data show CDR1 as MGHRA and CDR2 as YSYEKL. The CDR3 sequence is 13 residues long. After removal of 2 bases from V and 14 bases from J, the junction contained 8 bases not matched to a gene. CDR3 nucleotides: TGCGCCAGCAGCCAACCATTAGCGGGAAAGAAGTTCTTC. Protein product: CASSQPLAGKKFF.

As DNA, the CDR3 is TGTGCCAGCAAGGCGGTAGCGGAAGAGACCCAGTACTTC. This codes for CASKAVAEETQYF. The chain is built from TRBV6-5 and TRBJ2-5, with D tentatively TRBD2 (6 bases). Trimming stripped 7 bases from V and 3 bases from J, with 12 bases between. The CDR3 runs to 13 residues. Germline V CDR1 and CDR2: MNHEY, SVGAGI.

Remarks on this clonotype: One junction end does not reproduce the germline sequence, and a read error may be involved. J is TRBJ1-1 and V is TRBV27, with D maybe TRBD1 (5 bases). Germline CDR1 MNHEY, CDR2 SMNVEV (reference sequence). The CDR3 consists of 15 residues. CDR3 DNA sequence: TGTGCCAGCAGTTCTATCTCCACAGGAAACACTGGAGCTTTCTTT. This codes for CASSSISTGNTGAFF.

This clonotype was found a few times. The rearrangement uses TRBV4-3 and TRBJ2-7, with D possibly being TRBD1 (5 bases). CDR3 size: 15 residues. Germline values: CDR1 LGHNA, CDR2 YSLEER. Trimming pared 3 bases from V and 3 bases from J, leaving 15 bases between. The CDR3 is CASSQETETFYEQYF. In DNA form, the CDR3 reads TGCGCCAGCAGCCAGGAGACAGAAACTTTCTACGAGCAGTACTTC.

The J gene is TRBJ2-7, the V gene TRBV5-1; TRBD2 matches 8 bases. Germline V lookup: CDR1 SGHRS, CDR2 YFSETQ. J gave up 3 bases and V 0 bases, and 5 bases lay outside the gene matches. The CDR3 is 15 residues long. DNA for the CDR3: TGCGCCAGCAGCTTGGCGGGGGGGATTGACTACGAGCAGTACTTC. It translates to CASSLAGGIDYEQYF.